The following is a TCR beta chain sequence with its context. This clone's antigen is unknown. Base qualities are missing; no much larger clone stands one base away. This specimen comes from a study of identical twins (dated by TCRdb to 2016 to 2017). Describing the broader study: The study deep-sequenced TCR alpha and beta repertoires from monozygotic twins, unrelated adults of various ages and cord blood to test whether fetal clonotypes persist. To rule out contamination, the twin experiments were replicated at different times with different library preparation protocols. Here is what the overall study found, with its caveats: In monozygotic twins, out-of-frame TCR alpha sharing was systematically underestimated by recombination models, although the models agreed with sharing between unrelated individuals. Compared with coincidental sharing between unrelated individuals, out-of-frame TCR alpha sequences shared between twins showed an excess of sequences with low generation probability. In beta out-of-frame sequences, excess twin sharing was weaker, because having fewer shared sequences lowered the signal-to-noise ratio. Invariant T cells such as MAIT and iNKT could partly confound zero-insertion analyses, though diverse VJ usage argued against this for most clonotypes. Because the same donors could not be followed over many years, the conclusions relied on cross-sectional statistical analysis. Fewer insertions were carried by abundant cord blood beta clonotypes, a similar but weaker trend appeared in young adult naive repertoires, and no such trend appeared in memory repertoires.

V ends up 6 bases short and J 8 bases short, with an unmatched junction base count of 10. The CDR3 measures 16 amino acids from cysteine to phenylalanine. Just the 48-base CDR3 DNA is kept, in frame starting at base 1. The library was made by 5' RACE. The listed sequencing device is Illumina HiSeq 2000. Template switching introduced a universal primer binding site; the final cDNA contained a unique molecular identifier, enabling accurate counting of TCR cDNA molecules. Specific primers in the conserved constant-segment region were used to synthesize first-strand cDNA for the TCR alpha and beta chains. To control for contamination, each cDNA library was double barcoded with a SMART-Mk sample barcode plus Illumina barcodes. TruSeq adapter sequences and Illumina sample barcodes were added in two successive PCR steps. The TCR alpha and beta cDNA libraries were sequenced on the Illumina HiSeq platform using custom primers. On the study's bioinformatics: MiGEC was used to process raw reads and extract unique molecular identifiers, and MiXCR was used to find CDR3 positions. For each individual, recombination models were inferred using an EM algorithm with the repgenHMM and IGoR tools. The analysis of shared clonotypes was done with the tcR package in R, with sharing normalized by the product of cloneset sizes. To study raw recombination without the effects of thymic and clonal selection, out-of-frame nonproductive sequences were analyzed. In TCRdb, the public reads were trimmed at Q25 with fastp and aligned with MiXCR, with productive beta chains retained. Each CDR3 protein appears once, grouped with its most common genes and DNA. The V and J calls shown here were made by TCRdb, not taken from the authors' results. The sample profile shows 500,000 to 650,000 distinct CDR3 sequences; about 7.6% of them were found once. The ten largest make up roughly 1.6% of the sample.

Only healthy Caucasian donors were included. Three pairs of female monozygotic twins, all aged about 18 to 29 years, made up the twin cohort. Peripheral blood mononuclear cells were the source from which RNA for the TCR libraries was isolated. The sample was also reused in another study, on yellow fever vaccine responses in identical twins. As the second publication notes: The T cell response to vaccination in identical twins was reported by the authors to appear partly convergent and partly personalized. In the study, vaccine-responding T cell clones were precisely tracked in identical twins.

The chain joins TRBV12-3 or TRBV12-4 to TRBJ2-1, with 13 bases in between that match TRBD2. This TCR was sampled from a woman aged 18-29 years in good health. The specimen was PBMCs. The CDR3 is CASSQGTSGAWDEQFF. The sequenced DNA is TGTGCCAGCAGCCAAGGGACTAGCGGGGCCTGGGATGAGCAGTTCTTC.